Below, 2 T cell receptor beta chains from the same sample are listed, as sequenced in a study of T cells after yellow fever vaccination. TCRdb re-called the 5' RACE reads through MiXCR, storing one row per CDR3 protein. The table has 100,000 to 150,000 distinct CDR3 sequences, approximately 7% seen once. This specimen consisted of CD4+ T cells sorted from PBMCs, obtained approximately 11 days after the first yellow fever vaccination. The receptors come from a man aged 18 to 30 who received the YFV17D yellow fever vaccine.

This clonotype was observed many times. V is TRBV19 and J is TRBJ1-5; D call uncertain. The CDR3 loop spans 15 amino acids. The ends were cut back, 3 bases at V and 0 bases at J, with 9 bases in the middle. Germline CDR1 and CDR2: LNHDA and SQIVND (reference sequence). CDR3 sequence (DNA): TGTGCCAGTAGTATCGGGGAAAATAGCAATCAGCCCCAGCATTTT. Its translation: CASSIGENSNQPQHF.

This clonotype was counted at least ten times. The CDR3 loop is CASSEDPISEAFF. The CDR3 bases are TGTGCCAGCAGTGAAGACCCAATTTCTGAAGCTTTCTTT. The genes are TRBV2 and TRBJ1-1; D is uncertain. Germline CDR1 SNHLY, CDR2 FYNNEI. There are 13 residues in the CDR3. V was pared by 1 base and J by 6 bases, with 9 bases between.